This T cell receptor beta chain was sequenced during a study of T cells in Graves' hyperthyroidism and ophthalmopathy. V lost 4 bases, J lost 6 bases, and 17 bases lay in between. CDR3 length equals 15 residues. Germline V lookup: CDR1 SGHDT, CDR2 YYEEEE. It was RNA transcripts that yielded the amplified TCR beta CDR3 regions. HTBI primers were employed in a first-round RT-PCR of the TCR CDR3. TCRdb processed the multiplex PCR reads anew with MiXCR; each CDR3 protein has one entry. The sample records hundreds of thousands of distinct CDR3 sequences, about half being singletons. Sequences were obtained from peripheral blood or thyroid tissue (not recorded which). The sequence was obtained from a young woman with Graves' hyperthyroidism. The V gene is TRBV5-6, the J gene TRBJ1-5; no clear D gene. In DNA, the CDR3 is TGTGCCAGCAGCCTCGGAGCAGGTGATTTTCAGCCCCAGCATTTT. Its protein product is CASSLGAGDFQPQHF. Using reference TRBV5-6 and TRBJ1-5 for the parts outside the CDR3, the full variable domain is DAGVTQSPTHLIKTRGQQVTLRCSPKSGHDTVSWYQQALGQGPQFIFQYYEEEERQRGNFPDRFSGHQFPNYSSELNVNALLLGDSALYLCASSLGAGDFQPQHFGDGTRLSIL.